This T cell receptor beta chain was recovered during a study of blood T cell repertoires in COVID-19. The CDR3 contains 15 residues. Between the trimmed V and J ends, which lost 5 bases and 7 bases, there was a span of 18 bases. The V gene's germline CDR1 is MNHEY and CDR2 SVGAGI. Original data processing: Counts of nucleated cells, estimated from reference gene primer amplification, were obtained. The protocol was immunoSEQ multiplex PCR, while the TCRdb copy is restricted to in-frame clones and leaves out a portion. That table gives V, J and clone size, and the DNA gave D and trimming. The sample has some 78,000 clones; approximately 88% are singletons.

The chain employs TRBV6-5 and TRBJ1-3; D is unclear. Sequencing was carried out using peripheral blood. The sequence derives from a woman older than 75 with active or convalescent COVID-19. The CDR3 nucleotides are TGTGCCAGCAGTCTCGACGAGAGGCTTCTGAACACCATATATTTT. It is translated as CASSLDERLLNTIYF.